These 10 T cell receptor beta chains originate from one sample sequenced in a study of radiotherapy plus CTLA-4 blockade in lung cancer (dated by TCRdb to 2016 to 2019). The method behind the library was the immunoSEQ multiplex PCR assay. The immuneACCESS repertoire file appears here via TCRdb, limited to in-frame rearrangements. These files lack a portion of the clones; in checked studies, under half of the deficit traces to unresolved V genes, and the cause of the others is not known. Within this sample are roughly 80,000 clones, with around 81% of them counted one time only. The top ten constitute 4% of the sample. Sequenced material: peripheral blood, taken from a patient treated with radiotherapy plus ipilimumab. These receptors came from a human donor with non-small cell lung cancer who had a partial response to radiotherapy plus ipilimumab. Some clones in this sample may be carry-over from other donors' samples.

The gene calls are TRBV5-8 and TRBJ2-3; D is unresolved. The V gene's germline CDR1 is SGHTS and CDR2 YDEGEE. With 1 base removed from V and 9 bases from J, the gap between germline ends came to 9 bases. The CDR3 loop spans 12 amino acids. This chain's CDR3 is CASSLRVETQYF. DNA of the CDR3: TGTGCCAGCAGCTTGCGGGTTGAGACGCAGTATTTT.

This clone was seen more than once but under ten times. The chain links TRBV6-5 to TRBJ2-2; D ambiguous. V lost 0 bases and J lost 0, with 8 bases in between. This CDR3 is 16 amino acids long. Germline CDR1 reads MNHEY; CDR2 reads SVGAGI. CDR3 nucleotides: TGTGCCAGCAGTTACTCTTCAGTCACGAACACCGGGGAGCTGTTTTTT. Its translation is CASSYSSVTNTGELFF.

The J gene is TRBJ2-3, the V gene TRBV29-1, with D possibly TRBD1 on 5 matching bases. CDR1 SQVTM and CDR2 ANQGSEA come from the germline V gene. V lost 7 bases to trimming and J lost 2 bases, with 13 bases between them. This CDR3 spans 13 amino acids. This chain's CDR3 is CSAFGALTDTQYF. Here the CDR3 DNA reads TGCAGCGCGTTTGGGGCTCTCACAGATACGCAGTATTTT.

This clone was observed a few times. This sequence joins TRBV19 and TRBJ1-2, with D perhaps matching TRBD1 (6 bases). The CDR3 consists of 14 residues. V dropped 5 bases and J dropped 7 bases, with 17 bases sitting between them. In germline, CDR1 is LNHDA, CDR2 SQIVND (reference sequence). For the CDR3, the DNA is TGTGCCAGTAGTCCTACAGGGCAGCTGGGTGGCTACACCTTC. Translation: CASSPTGQLGGYTF.

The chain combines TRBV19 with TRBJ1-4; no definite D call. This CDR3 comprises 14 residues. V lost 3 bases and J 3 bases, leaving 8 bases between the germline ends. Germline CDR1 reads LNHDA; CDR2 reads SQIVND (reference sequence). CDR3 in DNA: TGTGCCAGTAGTATGTGGAGGGCTAATGAAAAACTGTTTTTT. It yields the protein CASSMWRANEKLFF.

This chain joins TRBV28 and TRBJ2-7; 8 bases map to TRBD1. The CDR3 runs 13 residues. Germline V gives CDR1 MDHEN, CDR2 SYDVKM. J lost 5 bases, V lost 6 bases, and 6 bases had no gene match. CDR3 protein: CASRGTGRDEQYF. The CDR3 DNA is TGTGCCAGCAGAGGGACAGGTCGCGACGAGCAGTACTTC.

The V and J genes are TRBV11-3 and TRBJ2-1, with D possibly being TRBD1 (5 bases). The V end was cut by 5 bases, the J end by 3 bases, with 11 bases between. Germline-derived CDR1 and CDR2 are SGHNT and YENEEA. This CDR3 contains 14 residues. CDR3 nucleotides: TGTGCCAGCAGCCTTATGGACAACTACAATGAGCAGTTCTTC. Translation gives CASSLMDNYNEQFF.

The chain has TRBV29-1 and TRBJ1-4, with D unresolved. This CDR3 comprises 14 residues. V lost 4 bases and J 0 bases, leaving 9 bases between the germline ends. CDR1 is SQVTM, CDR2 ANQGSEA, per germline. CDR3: CSVGLGATNEKLFF. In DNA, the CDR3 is TGCAGCGTTGGTCTCGGAGCAACTAATGAAAAACTGTTTTTT.

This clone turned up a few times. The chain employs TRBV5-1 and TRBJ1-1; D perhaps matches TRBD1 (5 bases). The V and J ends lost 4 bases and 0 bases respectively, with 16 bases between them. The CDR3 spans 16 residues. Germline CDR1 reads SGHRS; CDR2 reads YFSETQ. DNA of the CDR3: TGCGCCAGCAGCCCCTGGGTCGGGGGAGTGAACACTGAAGCTTTCTTT. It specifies CASSPWVGGVNTEAFF.

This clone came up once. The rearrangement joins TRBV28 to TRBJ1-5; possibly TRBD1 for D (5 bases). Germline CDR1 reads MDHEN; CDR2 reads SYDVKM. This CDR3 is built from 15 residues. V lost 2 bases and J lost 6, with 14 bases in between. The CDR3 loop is CASSLQGTQSQPQHF. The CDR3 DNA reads TGTGCCAGCAGTTTACAGGGTACCCAGAGTCAGCCCCAGCATTTT.